The next 5 T cell receptor beta chains were all read from a single sample in a study of shared clonotypes between healthy human individuals. Here immunoSEQ multiplex PCR was the method, and the copy in TCRdb shows in-frame clones only, minus some. The data contain roughly 330,000 clones, approximately 79% of them singletons. Sequencing was done on a sample of memory CD4+ T cells sorted from blood. Specified subset: CD45RA-negative fraction. The receptors originated from a man aged 25 to 40 in good health.

This clone was detected a few times. The J gene is TRBJ1-2, the V gene TRBV28; TRBD1 aligns across 7 bases. V dropped 6 bases and J dropped 8; count of bases not matched to a gene: 12. Germline CDR1 is MDHEN and CDR2 is SYDVKM. This CDR3 has 14 residues. The CDR3 bases are TGTGCCAGCAGCGACAGACAGGGACCGGAGGGCTACACCTTC. Translation: CASSDRQGPEGYTF.

The chain is built from TRBV14 and TRBJ1-4; D remains ambiguous. There are 13 residues in the CDR3. Germline V CDR1 and CDR2: SGHDN, FVKESK. Deletions cut 5 bases from V and 8 bases from J, with 12 bases between. The chain's CDR3 is CASSYGPGEKLFF. The CDR3 DNA is TGTGCCAGCAGCTACGGACCGGGGGAAAAACTGTTTTTT.

J is TRBJ2-1 and V is TRBV11-3; D not certain. CDR1 is SGHNT and CDR2 is YENEEA in the germline V gene. The CDR3 totals 15 residues. The ends were cut back, 5 bases at V and 0 bases at J, with 11 bases in the middle. CDR3 in amino acids: CASSPLASSYNEQFF. The CDR3 nucleotides read TGTGCCAGCAGCCCGCTCGCAAGCTCCTACAATGAGCAGTTCTTC.

The V and J genes are TRBV5-4 and TRBJ2-7; 9 positions match TRBD2. The CDR3 sequence is 14 residues long. Germline CDR1 reads SGHNT; CDR2 reads YYREEE (reference sequence). V lost 3 bases and J lost 7; bases outside the gene matches: 8. CDR3 nucleotides: TGTGCCAGCAGCTACGATAGCGGGAGAGAGGAGCAGTACTTC. This gives the protein CASSYDSGREEQYF.

This clone occurred once. The chain has TRBV9 and TRBJ2-5; 8 positions match TRBD2. The germline V gene encodes CDR1 SGDLS and CDR2 YYNGEE. The junction had 3 bases not matched to a gene; V was cut back by 3 bases and J by 2 bases. This CDR3 is 14 amino acids long. The CDR3 DNA follows: TGTGCCAGCAGCGACGGGACTAGTCAAGAGACCCAGTACTTC. This codes for CASSDGTSQETQYF.